This entry lists 27 T cell receptor beta chains sequenced from one sample in a study of blood T cell repertoires in COVID-19. This table comes from immunoSEQ multiplex PCR, and its TCRdb copy is limited to in-frame clones, with some not included. This sample carries about 440,000 clones, more than 85% of them seen once, and the ten largest clones take roughly 4.3%. Specimen: peripheral blood. These TCRs come from a woman in her thirties with acute or convalescent COVID-19.

The chain links TRBV5-6 to TRBJ1-1, with D perhaps TRBD1 (6 bases). Per germline, CDR1 SGHDT and CDR2 YYEEEE. CDR3 length: 15 residues. The ends were cut back, 4 bases at V and 3 bases at J, with 16 bases in the middle. CDR3 bases: TGTGCCAGCAGCGTTACAGGGTATGTCGACACTGAAGCTTTCTTT. It translates to CASSVTGYVDTEAFF.

This clone has just one count. The rearrangement uses TRBV28 and TRBJ2-7; maybe TRBD1 (7 bases). Per the germline V gene, CDR1 is MDHEN and CDR2 is SYDVKM. Trimming cost V 3 bases and J 7 bases, with 16 bases left between them. This CDR3 has 14 residues. The CDR3 sequence: CASSFLETGREQYF. The CDR3 DNA is TGTGCCAGCAGTTTCCTCGAGACAGGGAGGGAGCAGTACTTC.

The J gene is TRBJ2-1, the V gene TRBV6-5, with 12 bases lining up with TRBD1. The CDR3 sequence is 15 residues long. Unmatched junction bases numbered 5, after V lost 4 bases and J lost 7 bases. Germline CDR1 MNHEY, CDR2 SVGAGI. CDR3 region: CASSLGQGAGNEQFF. The CDR3 DNA sequence: TGTGCCAGCAGTTTGGGACAGGGGGCAGGAAATGAGCAGTTCTTC.

The chain links TRBV30 to TRBJ1-6, with 9 bases that match TRBD1. Germline CDR1 GTSNPN, CDR2 SVGIG (reference sequence). J gave up 10 bases and V 2 bases, and 6 bases lay outside the gene matches. CDR3 size: 14 residues. Here the CDR3 reads CAWSTRTGDSPLHF. The CDR3 nucleotides read TGTGCCTGGAGTACTCGGACAGGGGACTCACCCCTCCACTTT.

V and J are TRBV27 and TRBJ1-2; 7 nucleotides match TRBD1. Trimming at V came to 7 bases and at J to 2 bases, leaving 10 bases not matched to a gene. Germline V CDR1 and CDR2: MNHEY, SMNVEV (reference sequence). CDR3 length: 15 residues. In nucleotides, the CDR3 is TGTGCCAGCACCAGGACAGGCCAAAACAACTATGGCTACACCTTC. Encoded protein: CASTRTGQNNYGYTF.

This clone has a handful of counts. The J gene is TRBJ1-3, the V gene TRBV7-9; 7 positions agree with TRBD1. CDR3 length equals 14 residues. Germline lookup yields CDR1 SEHNR and CDR2 FQNEAQ (reference sequence). V trimming: 5 bases; J trimming: 8 bases; junction bases outside the gene matches: 9. The CDR3 DNA sequence: TGTGCCAGCAGCCAGGACAGGTCCTTGCACACCATATATTTT. It yields the protein CASSQDRSLHTIYF.

V is TRBV6-5 and J is TRBJ1-2; tentatively, D is TRBD1 (6 bases). Trimming removed 7 bases from V and 8 bases from J, with 14 bases in between. The germline V gene has CDR1 MNHEY and CDR2 SVGAGI. The CDR3 is made up of 12 amino acids. CDR3 coding DNA: TGTGCCAGCATAACCATTACAGGGGGCTACACCTTC. The encoded protein is CASITITGGYTF.

The rearrangement links TRBV7-2 to TRBJ2-1; no definite D call. Germline V gene lookup returns CDR1 SGHTA and CDR2 FQGNSA. The CDR3 contains 12 residues. Deletions cut 4 bases from V and 9 bases from J, with 10 bases between. In DNA form, the CDR3 reads TGTGCCAGCAGCTCTCTTAGTTTTGAGCAGTTCTTC. Its translation: CASSSLSFEQFF.

Remarks on this clone: Other DNA sequences of this sample code for an identical CDR3. The genes are TRBV12-3 or TRBV12-4 and TRBJ1-1; TRBD1 might be the D (6 bases). This CDR3 has 13 residues. Trimming took 6 bases from V and 1 from J, leaving 9 bases between them. The CDR3: CASSPTGNTEAFF. DNA of the CDR3: TGTGCCAGCAGCCCGACAGGGAACACTGAAGCTTTCTTT.

V is TRBV28 and J is TRBJ1-1; 8 nucleotides align to TRBD1. The length of the CDR3 is 16 residues. Germline V gene sequence: CDR1 MDHEN, CDR2 SYDVKM. After removal of 2 bases from V and 4 bases from J, the junction contained 9 bases not matched to a gene. CDR3 DNA: TGTGCCAGCAGTTTAGGACCGGACAGGGCGGCCACTGAAGCTTTCTTT. It specifies CASSLGPDRAATEAFF. Complete variable domain (other parts from reference TRBV28 and TRBJ1-1): DVKVTQSSRYLVKRTGEKVFLECVQDMDHENMFWYRQDPGLGLRLIYFSYDVKMKEKGDIPEGYSVSREKKERFSLILESASTNQTSMYLCASSLGPDRAATEAFFGQGTRLTVV.

V usage is TRBV7-2 and J usage is TRBJ2-4, with D hard to call. CDR3 size: 18 residues. Looked up from germline, CDR1 is SGHTA and CDR2 is FQGNSA. V gave up 2 bases and J gave up 0 bases, with 17 bases separating them. CDR3 sequence (DNA): TGTGCCAGCAGCTTAATCGAGTCGGGTTTGCTAGCCAAAAACATTCAGTACTTC. It translates to CASSLIESGLLAKNIQYF.

The chain couples TRBV5-1 to TRBJ1-4; D unclear. The CDR3 runs 15 residues. CDR1 is SGHRS and CDR2 is YFSETQ in the germline V gene. V was pared by 1 base and J by 0 bases, with 7 bases between. The CDR3 DNA follows: TGCGCCAGCAGCTTGACCACAGCAACTAATGAAAAACTGTTTTTT. Amino acids: CASSLTTATNEKLFF.

J is TRBJ1-2 and V is TRBV6-5; 9 bases align to TRBD1. The J segment lost 2 bases and the V segment lost 5 bases, leaving 3 bases of the junction unmatched. The CDR3 is 14 residues long. Germline assignment: CDR1 MNHEY and CDR2 SVGAGI. CDR3 region: CASSTGTGNYGYTF. In DNA, the CDR3 is TGTGCCAGCAGTACCGGGACAGGGAACTATGGCTACACCTTC.

This chain connects TRBV10-3 to TRBJ2-5; no definite D call. Trimming took 7 bases from V and 9 from J, leaving 21 bases between them. In germline, CDR1 is ENHRY, CDR2 SYGVKD. This CDR3 has 14 residues. CDR3 sequence (DNA): TGTGCCATCAAAGACCAGGCAGATGTTTCCCCCCAGTACTTC. Its protein product is CAIKDQADVSPQYF.

The chain carries TRBV4-2 and TRBJ2-1, with 12 bases lining up with TRBD2. This CDR3 contains 17 residues. Germline V lookup: CDR1 LGHNA, CDR2 YNFKEQ. With V trimmed by 4 bases and J by 5 bases, 9 bases remained unmatched. The chain's CDR3 is CASSPHIRLAGDNEQFF. The CDR3 bases are TGTGCCAGCAGCCCGCACATTCGACTAGCGGGGGACAATGAGCAGTTCTTC.

This chain joins TRBV30 and TRBJ2-5; 11 nucleotides agree with TRBD2. V was pared by 1 base and J by 5 bases, with 6 bases of the junction left unmatched. CDR1 and CDR2 from the germline V gene are GTSNPN and SVGIG (reference sequence). This CDR3 is built from 15 residues. The DNA of the CDR3 is TGTGCCTGGAGTGGTAGCGGGGGGGCTGGGGAGACCCAGTACTTC. The encoded protein is CAWSGSGGAGETQYF.

This rearrangement joins TRBV4-1 to TRBJ2-7; TRBD2 matches 12 bases. CDR3 length: 16 amino acids. Germline loops: CDR1 MGHRA, CDR2 YSYEKL. V lost 1 base, J lost 3 bases, and 4 bases stayed unmatched. CDR3 DNA sequence: TGCGCCAGCAGCCAAGGGACTAGCGGGGCAGGCTACGAGCAGTACTTC. As protein: CASSQGTSGAGYEQYF.

The rearrangement uses TRBV5-1 and TRBJ1-3, with 10 bases matching TRBD1. The CDR3 extends over 15 amino acids. Germline V lookup: CDR1 SGHRS, CDR2 YFSETQ. J gave up 2 bases and V 4 bases, and 3 bases lay outside the gene matches. The CDR3 coding sequence is TGCGCCAGCAGCCCGGGACAGGGGACTGGAAACACCATATATTTT. It translates to CASSPGQGTGNTIYF.

The chain carries TRBV25-1 and TRBJ1-1, with D possibly matching TRBD1 (6 bases). The V gene's germline CDR1 is MGHDK and CDR2 SYGVNS. The CDR3 length is 14 residues. V lost 7 bases and J 0 bases, leaving 12 bases between the germline ends. CDR3 in amino acids: CASTTQGMNTEAFF. CDR3 nucleotide sequence: TGTGCCAGCACAACACAGGGAATGAACACTGAAGCTTTCTTT.

This chain joins TRBV28 and TRBJ1-2; 7 nucleotides agree with TRBD1. V lost 6 bases, J lost 4 bases, and 11 bases stayed unmatched. Germline assignment: CDR1 MDHEN and CDR2 SYDVKM. The CDR3 loop spans 15 amino acids. DNA for the CDR3: TGTGCCAGCAGGTTACCGGGACAGAGGATCTATGGCTACACCTTC. Translation gives CASRLPGQRIYGYTF.

The gene calls are TRBV3-1 (or the pseudogene TRBV3-2) and TRBJ1-3, with D tentatively TRBD1 (6 bases). V shed 5 bases and J shed 4 bases, with 15 bases lying between them. Germline V gives CDR1 LGHDT, CDR2 YNNKEL (reference sequence). CDR3 length equals 15 residues. CDR3 sequence reads: CASSNNRVRGNTIYF. In nucleotides, the CDR3 is TGTGCCAGCAGCAACAACAGGGTTCGAGGAAACACCATATATTTT.

This clone was seen only a few times. V usage is TRBV4-1 and J usage is TRBJ2-7, with TRBD1 as a possible D gene (6 bases). Germline V gene data show CDR1 as MGHRA and CDR2 as YSYEKL. The V and J ends lost 3 bases and 0 bases respectively, with 12 bases between them. This CDR3 contains 15 residues. The CDR3 sequence is CASSHTGQSSYEQYF. CDR3 nucleotides: TGCGCCAGCAGCCACACAGGGCAGAGCTCCTACGAGCAGTACTTC.

The chain uses TRBV6-5 and TRBJ2-7; 10 nucleotides agree with TRBD1. Germline V gene sequence: CDR1 MNHEY, CDR2 SVGAGI. The CDR3 consists of 14 residues. V trimming: 6 bases; J trimming: 4 bases; junction bases outside the gene matches: 6. CDR3 sequence (DNA): TGTGCCAGCAGAAGGGGACAGGGGTGGTACGAGCAGTACTTC. This encodes CASRRGQGWYEQYF.

The CDR3 DNA reads as TGTGCCAGCAGTGAATTCGAGGATGAGCAGTTCTTC. Translating it yields CASSEFEDEQFF. V gene TRBV25-1 combines with J gene TRBJ2-1; D is unclear. The CDR3 loop spans 12 amino acids. V was clipped by 1 base and J by 8 bases, with 6 bases between them. CDR1 is MGHDK, CDR2 SYGVNS, per germline.

The chain employs TRBV30 and TRBJ2-7; D call uncertain. The CDR3 spans 13 residues. CDR1 is GTSNPN, CDR2 SVGIG, per germline (reference sequence). The ends were cut back, 0 bases at V and 1 base at J, with 7 bases in the middle. CDR3 bases: TGTGCCTGGAGTGTGTCATTGTCCTACGAGCAGTACTTC. Encoded protein: CAWSVSLSYEQYF.

J is TRBJ2-7 and V is TRBV6-5; D unclear. Germline lookup yields CDR1 MNHEY and CDR2 SVGAGI. CDR3 length equals 12 residues. V was pared by 6 bases and J by 4 bases, with 10 bases between. The CDR3, as DNA: TGTGCCAGCAGGGTATGGGCTTACGAGCAGTACTTC. Protein sequence: CASRVWAYEQYF.

The CDR3: CASSAGQGMLGDTQYF. CDR3 nucleotide sequence: TGCGCCAGCAGCGCCGGACAGGGAATGCTTGGAGATACGCAGTATTTT. J is TRBJ2-3 and V is TRBV5-1, with TRBD1 matching over 8 bases. J lost 5 bases, V lost 4 bases, and 12 bases had no gene match. Per germline, CDR1 SGHRS and CDR2 YFSETQ. The CDR3 is 16 amino acids.